Detailed here is one T cell receptor beta chain. The data stem from a study of blood T cell dynamics during melanoma immunotherapy. Indicated time point: pre-treatment baseline. The CDR3 runs 12 residues. Germline-derived CDR1 and CDR2 are MDHEN and SYDVKM. V gave up 1 base and J gave up 7 bases; unmatched junction bases: 1. Some clones are missing from TCRdb's copy, which holds only in-frame ones; the method was immunoSEQ multiplex PCR. The sample contains roughly 6,100 clones, around nine tenths of which appear only once. The rearrangement joins TRBV28 to TRBJ2-7, with TRBD1 identical over 7 bases. Sequences were derived from cell-free DNA from blood, sampled from a patient treated with checkpoint blockade. The TCR was taken from a human donor with melanoma. The CDR3 loop is CASSLYRGEQYF. The CDR3, as DNA: TGTGCCAGCAGTTTATACAGGGGTGAGCAGTACTTC.